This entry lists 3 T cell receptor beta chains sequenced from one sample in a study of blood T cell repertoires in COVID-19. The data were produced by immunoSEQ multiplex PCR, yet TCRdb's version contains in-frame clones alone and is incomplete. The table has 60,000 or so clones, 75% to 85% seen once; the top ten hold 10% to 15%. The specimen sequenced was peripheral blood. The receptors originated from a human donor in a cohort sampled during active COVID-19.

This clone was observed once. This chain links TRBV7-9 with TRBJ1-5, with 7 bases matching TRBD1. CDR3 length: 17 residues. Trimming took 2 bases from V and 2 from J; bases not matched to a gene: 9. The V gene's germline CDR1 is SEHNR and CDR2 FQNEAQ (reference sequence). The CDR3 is CASSLSGTVDGNQPQHF. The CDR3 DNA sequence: TGTGCCAGCAGCTTATCGGGGACAGTAGATGGCAATCAGCCCCAGCATTTT.

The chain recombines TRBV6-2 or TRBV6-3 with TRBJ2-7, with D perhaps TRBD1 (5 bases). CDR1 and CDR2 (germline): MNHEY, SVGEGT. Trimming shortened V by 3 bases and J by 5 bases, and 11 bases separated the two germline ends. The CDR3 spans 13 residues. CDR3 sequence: CASSYKGIDEQYV. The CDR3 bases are TGTGCCAGCAGTTATAAGGGGATCGACGAGCAGTACGTC.

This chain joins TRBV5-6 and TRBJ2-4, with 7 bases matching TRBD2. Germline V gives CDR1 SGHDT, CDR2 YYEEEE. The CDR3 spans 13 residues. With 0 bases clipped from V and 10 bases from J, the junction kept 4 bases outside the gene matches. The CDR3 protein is CASSLVGGRIQYF. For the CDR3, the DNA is TGTGCCAGCAGCTTGGTGGGAGGGCGGATTCAGTACTTC.